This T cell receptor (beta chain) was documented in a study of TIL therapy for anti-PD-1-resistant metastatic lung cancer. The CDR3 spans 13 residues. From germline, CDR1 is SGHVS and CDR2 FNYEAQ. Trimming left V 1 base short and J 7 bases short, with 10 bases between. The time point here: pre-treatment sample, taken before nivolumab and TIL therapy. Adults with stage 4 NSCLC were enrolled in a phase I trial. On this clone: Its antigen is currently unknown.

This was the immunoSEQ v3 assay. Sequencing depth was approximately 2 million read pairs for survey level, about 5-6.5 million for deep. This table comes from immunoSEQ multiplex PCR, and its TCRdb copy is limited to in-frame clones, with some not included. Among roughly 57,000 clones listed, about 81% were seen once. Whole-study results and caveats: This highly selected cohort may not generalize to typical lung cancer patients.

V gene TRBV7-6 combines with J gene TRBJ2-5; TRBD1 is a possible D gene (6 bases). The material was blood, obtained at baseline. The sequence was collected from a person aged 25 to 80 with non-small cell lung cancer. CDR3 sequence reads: CASSLDRAGTQYF. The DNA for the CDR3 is TGTGCCAGCAGCTTAGACAGGGCGGGGACCCAGTACTTC.